These 21 T cell receptor beta chains came from one sample sequenced in a study of Graves' ophthalmopathy and Graves' hyperthyroidism listed by TCRdb under 2018. Sequenced using an Illumina HiSeq 2000. TCR beta CDR3 regions were amplified from RNA transcripts for repertoire sequencing. HTBI primers and the Qiagen OneStep RT-PCR kit were used in a first-round RT-PCR, which was followed by a second-round multiplex PCR, size selection and purification. TCRdb trimmed public reads at Q25 via fastp, called clones via MiXCR and kept in-frame beta chains. Each CDR3 protein appears once, grouped with its most common genes and DNA. Counted in this sample were about 170,000 distinct CDR3 sequences; around two fifths of them appeared once. Roughly 6% of the sample is held by the ten biggest clonotypes. The sample comprised peripheral blood. The source of these receptors is a woman in her thirties or forties with Graves' ophthalmopathy. Donor details come from another sample of the same person, matched by shared clones.

Many counts were recorded for this clonotype. The gene calls are TRBV7-2 and TRBJ1-1; D not resolved. CDR1 and CDR2 (germline): SGHTA, FQGNSA. This CDR3 is 15 amino acids long. Trimming stripped 2 bases from V and 5 bases from J, with 15 bases between. DNA of the CDR3: TGTGCCAGCAGCTTAAATACAGTATTGGGTACTGAAGCTTTCTTT. It yields the protein CASSLNTVLGTEAFF.

The V call is TRBV28, the J call TRBJ2-7, with 7 bases that match TRBD1. CDR3 length equals 14 residues. The V gene's germline CDR1 is MDHEN and CDR2 SYDVKM. The V gene end was trimmed by 6 bases and the J gene end by 4 bases; junction bases not matched to a gene: 9. In DNA, the CDR3 is TGTGCCAGCAGCCGAGACAGGGCTGGGTACGAGCAGTACTTC. This codes for CASSRDRAGYEQYF.

The CDR3 DNA follows: TGCGCCAGCAGCCCCCACAGGGAGTCACCCCTCCACTTT. Its protein is CASSPHRESPLHF. This chain uses TRBV5-1 with TRBJ1-6; D perhaps matches TRBD1 (6 bases). CDR3 size: 13 residues. Germline V gives CDR1 SGHRS, CDR2 YFSETQ. V was clipped by 4 bases and J by 10 bases, with 12 bases between them.

The chain combines TRBV10-3 with TRBJ1-5; TRBD1 agrees at 7 bases. The V gene's germline CDR1 is ENHRY and CDR2 SYGVKD. This CDR3 has 15 amino acids. V shed 8 bases, J shed 3 bases, and the junction held 10 bases outside the gene matches. CDR3 in amino acids: CAISAGDSVNQPQHF. CDR3 in DNA: TGTGCCATCTCCGCAGGGGACAGCGTCAATCAGCCCCAGCATTTT.

Concerning this clonotype: The junction shows a germline mismatch at one end, possibly a read error. The V gene is TRBV10-1, the J gene TRBJ2-7; D may be TRBD1 (5 bases). Germline values: CDR1 WNHNN, CDR2 SYGVQD (reference sequence). The CDR3 sequence is 14 residues long. The CDR3 loop reads CASQDTRGSHEQYF. The CDR3 bases are TGCGCCAGCCAGGACACACGTGGCTCCCACGAGCAGTACTTT.

This clonotype was seen many times. The chain carries TRBV19 and TRBJ1-1; TRBD1 matches 11 bases. Germline V lookup: CDR1 LNHDA, CDR2 SQIVND (reference sequence). This CDR3 comprises 15 residues. With 7 bases clipped from V and 5 bases from J, the junction kept 9 bases outside the gene matches. CDR3 amino acids: CASKGTGGQGTEAFF. CDR3 in DNA: TGTGCCAGTAAAGGGACAGGGGGACAGGGGACTGAAGCTTTCTTT.

This clonotype occurred many times. The V call is TRBV2, the J call TRBJ1-5; TRBD1 matches at 8 bases. J gave up 3 bases and V 4 bases, and 2 bases lay outside the gene matches. This CDR3 is 14 amino acids long. The germline gives CDR1 SNHLY, CDR2 FYNNEI. The CDR3 here is CASSGQGINQPQHF. The CDR3 DNA reads as TGTGCCAGCAGTGGACAGGGGATCAATCAGCCCCAGCATTTT.

This clonotype showed up many times. This sequence joins TRBV12-3 or TRBV12-4 and TRBJ1-1, with unresolved D. V lost 6 bases and J 1 base, leaving 6 bases between the germline ends. The CDR3 is 12 amino acids. The CDR3 here is CASRFSNTEAFF. DNA for the CDR3: TGTGCCAGCAGGTTTTCGAACACTGAAGCTTTCTTT.

The rearrangement joins TRBV7-8 to TRBJ1-5; 7 bases map to TRBD1. The trim removed 5 bases at V and 4 bases at J, leaving 8 bases unmatched. The CDR3 length is 15 residues. CDR1 and CDR2 (germline): SGHVS, FQNEAQ. For the CDR3, the DNA is TGTGCCAGCAGCCAGACAGGGAACAGGAATCAGCCCCAGCATTTT. Its translation is CASSQTGNRNQPQHF.

This clonotype was recorded many times. The rearrangement links TRBV28 to TRBJ1-2; 10 bases are a match to TRBD1. J gave up 8 bases and V 7 bases, and 13 bases lay outside the gene matches. This CDR3 is built from 15 residues. The V gene's germline CDR1 is MDHEN and CDR2 SYDVKM. Here the CDR3 reads CASNLSPGTGEGYTF. The CDR3 coding sequence is TGTGCCAGCAACTTGTCTCCCGGGACAGGGGAAGGCTACACCTTC.

In this sample, this clonotype turned up many times. The rearrangement links TRBV6-1 to TRBJ1-5; 7 nucleotides agree with TRBD1. Germline-derived CDR1 and CDR2 are MNHNS and SASEGT. CDR3 length: 16 residues. V lost 1 base and J lost 3; bases outside the gene matches: 6. The CDR3 protein is CASSEVDRAYNQPQHF. The CDR3 DNA sequence: TGTGCCAGCAGTGAAGTTGACAGGGCATACAATCAGCCCCAGCATTTT.

Ten or more counts support this clonotype. The chain links TRBV7-8 to TRBJ2-2; 11 bases agree with TRBD1. V lost 5 bases and J lost 4; bases outside the gene matches: 9. Germline lookup yields CDR1 SGHVS and CDR2 FQNEAQ. There are 17 residues in the CDR3. The CDR3 nucleotides are TGTGCCAGCAGCATCAGGACAGGGGGCTCGGGCACCGGGGAGCTGTTTTTT. Protein product: CASSIRTGGSGTGELFF.

This clonotype was seen ten or more times. The chain carries TRBV29-1 and TRBJ1-3; TRBD1 matches at 8 bases. This CDR3 comprises 14 residues. Germline V lookup: CDR1 SQVTM, CDR2 ANQGSEA. V shed 6 bases and J 0 bases; nucleotides not matched to a gene: 4. The CDR3 here is CSVDDRGSGNTIYF. In nucleotides, the CDR3 is TGCAGCGTCGATGACAGGGGCTCTGGAAACACCATATATTTT.

The DNA of the CDR3 is TGCAGCGTTACCAGGGACTACGAGCAGTACTTC. Its protein is CSVTRDYEQYF. The chain combines TRBV29-1 with TRBJ2-7; D is perhaps TRBD1 (5 bases). There are 11 residues in the CDR3. The V end was cut by 5 bases, the J end by 3 bases, with 8 bases between. CDR1 and CDR2 from the germline V gene are SQVTM and ANQGSEA.

This clonotype was detected ten times or more. This clone may be a read error of a much larger clone one base away. The chain joins TRBV12-3 or TRBV12-4 to TRBJ1-5; 7 bases agree with TRBD1. The CDR3 is made up of 14 amino acids. Trimming cost V 10 bases and J 3 bases; bases outside gene matches: 9. In nucleotides, the CDR3 is TGTGCCAACAGCCCGACAGGGATCAATCAGCCCCAGCATTTT. This encodes CANSPTGINQPQHF.

The chain carries TRBV7-8 and TRBJ1-1; 7 bases match TRBD1. After removal of 5 bases from V and 0 bases from J, the junction contained 12 bases not matched to a gene. Germline CDR1 and CDR2: SGHVS and FQNEAQ. The CDR3 contains 17 residues. CDR3 protein: CASSEQGRRIVNTEAFF. Here the CDR3 DNA reads TGTGCCAGCAGCGAACAGGGGCGTAGGATCGTGAACACTGAAGCTTTCTTT.

At least ten counts were recorded for this clonotype. Mismatch with germline at one junction end may stem from a read error. The chain uses TRBV6-5 and TRBJ1-2, with TRBD1 identical over 9 bases. This CDR3 contains 15 residues. Germline V CDR1 and CDR2: MNHEY, SVGAGI. The CDR3 DNA reads as TGTGCCAGCAGTAACTCGGGACAGGGCAACTATGGCTACACCTTC. Translation gives CASSNSGQGNYGYTF.

There are many counts of this clonotype. The chain is built from TRBV6-2 or TRBV6-3 and TRBJ1-5; the match to TRBD1 covers 7 bases. With V trimmed by 1 base and J by 4 bases, 4 bases remained unmatched. This CDR3 is 15 amino acids long. Germline V gene sequence: CDR1 MNHEY, CDR2 SVGEGT. The CDR3 loop is CASSYWDSANQPQHF. Here the CDR3 DNA reads TGTGCCAGCAGTTACTGGGACAGCGCTAATCAGCCCCAGCATTTT.

This clonotype was observed many times. The chain recombines TRBV20-1 with TRBJ1-1; 8 bases fit TRBD1. Trimming at V came to 3 bases and at J to 3 bases, leaving 3 bases not matched to a gene. The CDR3 is made up of 13 amino acids. The germline gives CDR1 DFQATT, CDR2 SNEGSKA (reference sequence). CDR3 in amino acids: CSARDRVYTEAFF. In DNA form, the CDR3 reads TGCAGTGCTAGGGACAGGGTGTACACTGAAGCTTTCTTT.

The chain joins TRBV7-8 to TRBJ1-2; possibly TRBD1 for D (6 bases). The CDR3 loop spans 13 amino acids. Deletions cut 6 bases from V and 2 bases from J, with 10 bases between. The germline CDR1 and CDR2 sequences are SGHVS and FQNEAQ. CDR3 coding DNA: TGTGCCAGCAGTTGGGACACCAACTATGGCTACACCTTC. It is translated as CASSWDTNYGYTF.

This clonotype was detected many times. The genes are TRBV6-2 or TRBV6-3 and TRBJ1-1, with D perhaps matching TRBD1 (5 bases). From germline, CDR1 is MNHEY and CDR2 SVGEGT. The CDR3 has 14 amino acids. V dropped 4 bases and J dropped 0 bases, with 9 bases sitting between them. In nucleotides, the CDR3 is TGTGCCAGCAGTTCCCCAGGGTTGAACACTGAAGCTTTCTTT. Translated: CASSSPGLNTEAFF.